This TCR beta chain originates from a study of post-analysis software for immune sequencing data. Study in general: The disease courses spanned relapsing-remitting, secondary progressive and progressive-relapsing forms of multiple sclerosis.

On this clonotype itself: Its antigen is currently unknown.

The study, taken as a whole, reports: Those samples that were prepared in the same batch co-clustered strongly by F measure.

Unique molecular identifiers tagged the TCR beta cDNA libraries. Each batch of roughly 1 to 11 million T cells produced hundreds of thousands of cDNA molecules. MiXCR, run by TCRdb on the PCR reads, gives a single entry per CDR3 protein. Found here are some 160,000 distinct CDR3 sequences, around 36% of them singletons; the top ten hold under 30%. This receptor was identified in a girl aged 10-17 years with multiple sclerosis. Specimen: blood, collected after autologous hematopoietic stem cell transplantation.

The CDR3 coding sequence is TGTGCCAGCAGCCCCGGACTAGCGGGGAACACAGATACGCAGTATTTT. This translates into CASSPGLAGNTDTQYF. The chain uses TRBV2 and TRBJ2-3; the match to TRBD2 covers 12 bases. V was pared by 6 bases and J by 2 bases, with 6 bases of the junction left unmatched. CDR3 size: 16 residues. Germline CDR1 reads SNHLY; CDR2 reads FYNNEI.